These T cell receptor beta chains were read from a single sample in a study of cytomegalovirus exposure and HLA in healthy donors. Measured with immunoSEQ multiplex PCR; TCRdb has only the in-frame clones, and not every one. The sample has 200,000 to 250,000 clones, around 87% seen once. The sample consisted of PBMCs. These receptors all come from a woman in her late teens or twenties in good health and CMV-seropositive. Both conserved end residues are part of each CDR3. A D gene is named only where the DNA matches it firmly. Size is omitted from some rows. Given values are once, few, many or a class for expanded clones.

d_call j_call clone_size v_call cdr3_nt cdr3_aa
- TRBJ1-5 once TRBV7-2 TGTGCCAGCAGCTTACGGGGGACTAGCAATCAGCCCCAGCATTTT CASSLRGTSNQPQHF
TRBD2 TRBJ2-7 - TRBV4-1 TGCGCCAGCAGCCGAAGCGACGAGCGGGGCCCCTACGAGCAGTACTTC CASSRSDERGPYEQYF
- TRBJ1-4 once TRBV7-8 TGTGCCAGCAGCTTTACAGCAACTAATGAAAAACTGTTTTTT CASSFTATNEKLFF
TRBD2 TRBJ2-1 - TRBV11-2 TGTGCCAGCAGAAGACTAGCGGGGCCCTCCTACAATGAGCAGTTCTTC CASRRLAGPSYNEQFF
- TRBJ2-7 - TRBV27 TGTGCCAGCAGTTTATTCGGAACATCCACAGAGAACTACGAGCAGTACTTC CASSLFGTSTENYEQYF
- TRBJ1-5 few TRBV6-5 TGTGCCAGCAGTTACCAGGGGTACAATCAGCCCCAGCATTTT CASSYQGYNQPQHF
- TRBJ1-1 - TRBV6-5 TGTGCCAGCAGTTATTGGGAGGACACTGAAGCTTTCTTT CASSYWEDTEAFF
- TRBJ1-1 - TRBV25-1 TGTGCCAGCAGTGAAAGCTACACTGAAGCTTTCTTT CASSESYTEAFF
TRBD1 TRBJ1-4 - TRBV28 TGTGCCAGCAGTTCCCGGACAGGGGGGGATGAAAAACTGTTTTTT CASSSRTGGDEKLFF
- TRBJ2-1 - TRBV7-9 TGTGCCAGCAGCTCTCACAGGGAGGAGCAGTTCTTC CASSSHREEQFF
TRBD1 TRBJ1-2 - TRBV7-2 TGTGCCAGCAGCACAGGTCCCGGGACAGCGACCGGCTACACCTTC CASSTGPGTATGYTF
TRBD2 TRBJ2-3 - TRBV29-1 TGCAGCGTGGGGCGGAGCGGGAGGGCGGCAGATACGCAGTATTTT CSVGRSGRAADTQYF
- TRBJ1-2 - TRBV6-1 TGTGCCAGCAGCCCCAGGGGAGCTAACTATGGCTACACCTTC CASSPRGANYGYTF
- TRBJ1-1 - TRBV18 TGTGCCAGCTCTGACGGGCAGGGCGGGAACACTGAAGCTTTCTTT CASSDGQGGNTEAFF
TRBD1 TRBJ2-2 - TRBV18 TGTGCCAGCTCACCGGGGACAGGAAACACCGGGGAGCTGTTTTTT CASSPGTGNTGELFF
TRBD2 TRBJ2-7 - TRBV28 TGTGCCAGCAGGCCAGTAGCGGGCCCCTACGAGCAGTACTTC CASRPVAGPYEQYF
- TRBJ1-4 - TRBV9 TGTGCCAGCAGCGTACGAGGGTTCAATGAAAAACTGTTTTTT CASSVRGFNEKLFF
TRBD2 TRBJ2-1 - TRBV27 TGTGCCAGCGCTCTAGCGGGAGTCCACAATGAGCAGTTCTTC CASALAGVHNEQFF
- TRBJ2-2 - TRBV18 TGTGCCAGCTCACCACGGGCAGACGTAGTTCCCGGGGAGCTGTTTTTT CASSPRADVVPGELFF
- TRBJ2-7 few TRBV30 TGTGCCTGGAGTTACGGGGACGAGCAGTACTTC CAWSYGDEQYF
- TRBJ1-1 - TRBV5-4 TGTGCCAGCAGCTTGACGGGGGGCTGGAGTGAAGCTTTCTTT CASSLTGGWSEAFF
- TRBJ1-3 - TRBV4-1 TGCGCCAGCAGCCGCGGGGCAGCCTATAACTCTGGAAACACCATATATTTT CASSRGAAYNSGNTIYF
- TRBJ2-2 once TRBV28 TGTGCCAGCAGTTTGAGTAGAATGACCGGGGAGCTGTTTTTT CASSLSRMTGELFF
- TRBJ2-7 - TRBV28 TGTGCCAGCAGAAGAAGGGCGGGGAGATATAGAACCTACGAGCAGTACTTC CASRRRAGRYRTYEQYF
TRBD2 TRBJ2-1 - TRBV19 TGTGCCAGTAGTATGCTAGCGGGACTCAATGAGCAGTTCTTC CASSMLAGLNEQFF
- TRBJ2-1 - TRBV6-5 TGTGCCAGTGGGGGCGAGCAGTTCTTC CASGGEQFF
TRBD2 TRBJ2-1 - TRBV5-1 TGCGCCAGCAGCTCTGGGAGGGGATTGGTAGGGTTCAATGAGCAGTTCTTC CASSSGRGLVGFNEQFF
TRBD1 TRBJ2-1 - TRBV7-6 TGTGCCAGCAGCTTAGCTTGGGGGACAGGGCTCCTCGTGGAGCAGTTCTTC CASSLAWGTGLLVEQFF
TRBD2 TRBJ2-3 - TRBV13 TGTGCCAGCAGCGTAACCGGGACTAGCGTATCAGATACGCAGTATTTT CASSVTGTSVSDTQYF
- TRBJ2-3 - TRBV5-4 TGTGCCAGCAGCTTGGCCGGTCAGGTTTACCCCACAGATACGCAGTATTTT CASSLAGQVYPTDTQYF
TRBD2 TRBJ2-7 - TRBV27 TGTGCCAGCAGTTCCCGCGGGGTTGCAGCGGGAGATTGGTACGAGCAGTACTTC CASSSRGVAAGDWYEQYF
TRBD2 TRBJ2-7 - TRBV19 TGTGCCAGTAGTATATCGGCGGGACTAGCGGCTTACGAGCAGTACTTC CASSISAGLAAYEQYF
- TRBJ1-5 - TRBV11-2 TGTGCCAGCGGGTTCGGCGGTGGGAGCAATCAGCCCCAGCATTTT CASGFGGGSNQPQHF
- TRBJ2-2 - TRBV7-2 TGTGCCAGCAGCTTACGGGAGTTGAGCACCGGGGAGCTGTTTTTT CASSLRELSTGELFF
- TRBJ2-3 - TRBV5-4 TGTGCCAGCAGCACATCCCGGGATCAGGGCACAGATACGCAGTATTTT CASSTSRDQGTDTQYF
- TRBJ2-2 - TRBV5-1 TGCGCCAGCAGCTTGGCCCTAACGGGGACCGGGGAGCTGTTTTTT CASSLALTGTGELFF
- TRBJ1-2 - TRBV11-1 TGTGCCAGCAGATCGGACAGAAGCTATGGCTACACCTTC CASRSDRSYGYTF
TRBD1 TRBJ1-2 - TRBV4-1 TGCGCCAGCAGCCAAGATGGGACAGCGGGCTATGGCTACACCTTC CASSQDGTAGYGYTF
- TRBJ1-1 - TRBV7-9 TGTGCCGACGAGGGGGTGTCGGACACTGAAGCTTTCTTT CADEGVSDTEAFF
TRBD2 TRBJ2-5 - TRBV29-1 TGCAGCGTTGAGCTAGCGGGAGGCCCCACCCAAGAGACCCAGTACTTC CSVELAGGPTQETQYF
- TRBJ2-4 - TRBV5-6 TGTGCCAGCAGCACACTCGGGGTCTATGGCAAAAACATTCAGTACTTC CASSTLGVYGKNIQYF
TRBD1 TRBJ2-1 - TRBV29-1 TGCAGCGTCCGCCGAAGACAGGGTAATGTCAATGAGCAGTTCTTC CSVRRRQGNVNEQFF
- TRBJ2-7 - TRBV30 TGTGCCTGGACCCCTCGGGAGGTTAGGGGGATTAGGGGGTCCTACGAGCAGTACTTC CAWTPREVRGIRGSYEQYF
TRBD2 TRBJ2-7 - TRBV4-1 TGCGCCAGCAGCCAAGATCCTGTGGCTAGCGGCTTAGTCTACGAGCAGTACTTC CASSQDPVASGLVYEQYF
TRBD2 TRBJ2-7 once TRBV6-5 TGTGCCAGCAGTTACAGTAGCGGGGTCAACGAGCAGTACTTC CASSYSSGVNEQYF
- TRBJ2-7 - TRBV7-9 TGTGCCAGCAGCTTAATCGGAGTCAGGGACTACGAGCAGTACTTC CASSLIGVRDYEQYF
- TRBJ1-4 few TRBV19 TGTGCCAGTAGTTCGGGAACCGAACCTGAAAAACTGTTTTTT CASSSGTEPEKLFF
- TRBJ1-2 - TRBV5-5 TGTGCCAGCAGTCAATCCGACCTAGCTAACTATGGCTACACCTTC CASSQSDLANYGYTF